The rows below give T cell receptor beta chains drawn from one sample of a study of T cells in Graves' hyperthyroidism and ophthalmopathy. TCRdb independently ran MiXCR on the multiplex PCR reads; one entry per CDR3 protein. The repertoire includes about 480,000 distinct CDR3 sequences, roughly 22% of them detected once, and under 55% sits in the top ten. Sample: blood. The receptors derive from a woman aged 70-85 years with Graves' ophthalmopathy. The CDR3 runs from the conserved cysteine through the conserved F or W. Each record gives: clone size, CDR3 length, V gene, J gene, D gene, CDR3 protein, CDR3 DNA. A D gene is named only where the DNA matches it firmly. The size of a clone is reported for some rows only, either as once, few or many, or as a class for expanded clones.

clone_size: many; cdr3_length: 16; v_call: TRBV7-9; j_call: TRBJ2-1; d_call: TRBD2; cdr3_aa: CASSLAGGRYYNEQFF; cdr3_nt: TGTGCCAGCAGCTTAGCAGGCGGGAGGTACTACAATGAGCAGTTCTTC
clone_size: few; cdr3_length: 14; v_call: TRBV12-3/TRBV12-4; j_call: TRBJ1-6; d_call: -; cdr3_aa: CASSGTDYNSPLHF; cdr3_nt: TGTGCCAGCAGTGGAACGGATTATAATTCACCCCTCCACTTT
clone_size: many; cdr3_length: 15; v_call: TRBV2; j_call: TRBJ1-4; d_call: -; cdr3_aa: CASNPLGSLNEKLFF; cdr3_nt: TGTGCCAGCAATCCTCTGGGGTCCCTTAATGAAAAACTGTTTTTT
clone_size: -; cdr3_length: 13; v_call: TRBV20-1; j_call: TRBJ2-2; d_call: -; cdr3_aa: CSASASNTGELFF; cdr3_nt: TGCAGTGCTAGCGCTTCAAACACCGGGGAGCTGTTTTTT
clone_size: -; cdr3_length: 15; v_call: TRBV6-2/TRBV6-3; j_call: TRBJ1-4; d_call: -; cdr3_aa: CASSWGPGADEKLFF; cdr3_nt: TGTGCCAGCAGTTGGGGTCCCGGGGCCGATGAAAAACTGTTTTTT
clone_size: few; cdr3_length: 15; v_call: TRBV10-3; j_call: TRBJ2-3; d_call: TRBD1; cdr3_aa: CAIGTGGGSTDTQYF; cdr3_nt: TGTGCCATCGGGACAGGGGGTGGTAGCACAGATACGCAGTATTTT
clone_size: many; cdr3_length: 20; v_call: TRBV6-1; j_call: TRBJ1-1; d_call: TRBD1; cdr3_aa: CASTERGLSFGTGGRTEAFF; cdr3_nt: TGTGCCAGCACCGAGAGGGGACTGTCTTTCGGGACAGGGGGACGCACTGAAGCTTTCTTT
clone_size: many; cdr3_length: 15; v_call: TRBV2; j_call: TRBJ2-1; d_call: TRBD1; cdr3_aa: CASSGGQGSYNEQFF; cdr3_nt: TGTGCCAGCAGTGGAGGACAGGGGTCCTACAATGAGCAGTTCTTC
clone_size: -; cdr3_length: 13; v_call: TRBV27; j_call: TRBJ2-7; d_call: -; cdr3_aa: CASSFSGYHEQYF; cdr3_nt: TGTGCCAGCAGTTTTTCAGGGTACCACGAGCAGTACTTC
clone_size: -; cdr3_length: 14; v_call: TRBV3-1; j_call: TRBJ2-7; d_call: -; cdr3_aa: CASSQGGVTYEQYF; cdr3_nt: TGTGCCAGCAGCCAAGGGGGCGTTACCTACGAGCAGTACTTC
clone_size: -; cdr3_length: 13; v_call: TRBV19; j_call: TRBJ2-7; d_call: -; cdr3_aa: CASSMGTVGEQYF; cdr3_nt: TGTGCCAGTAGTATGGGAACGGTCGGGGAGCAGTACTTC
clone_size: many; cdr3_length: 14; v_call: TRBV30; j_call: TRBJ2-7; d_call: TRBD1; cdr3_aa: CAWGRDRGLYEQYF; cdr3_nt: TGTGCCTGGGGTCGGGACAGGGGATTGTACGAGCAGTACTTC
clone_size: -; cdr3_length: 14; v_call: TRBV6-2/TRBV6-3; j_call: TRBJ2-5; d_call: -; cdr3_aa: CASRGLAIHETQYF; cdr3_nt: TGTGCCAGCAGGGGTCTAGCGATTCATGAGACCCAGTACTTC
clone_size: -; cdr3_length: 12; v_call: TRBV5-6; j_call: TRBJ2-7; d_call: -; cdr3_aa: CASTASTYEQYF; cdr3_nt: TGTGCCAGCACCGCAAGCACCTACGAGCAGTACTTC
clone_size: few; cdr3_length: 13; v_call: TRBV12-3/TRBV12-4; j_call: TRBJ2-1; d_call: -; cdr3_aa: CASKVLGDNEQFF; cdr3_nt: TGTGCCAGCAAAGTTTTGGGGGACAATGAGCAGTTCTTC
clone_size: -; cdr3_length: 13; v_call: TRBV9; j_call: TRBJ1-4; d_call: -; cdr3_aa: CASSSEGYEKLFF; cdr3_nt: TGTGCCAGCAGTTCTGAGGGGTATGAAAAACTGTTTTTT
clone_size: -; cdr3_length: 12; v_call: TRBV12-3/TRBV12-4; j_call: TRBJ2-3; d_call: TRBD2; cdr3_aa: CAQPGGSHTQYF; cdr3_nt: TGTGCCCAACCGGGGGGGAGTCATACGCAGTATTTT
clone_size: few; cdr3_length: 14; v_call: TRBV7-2; j_call: TRBJ2-7; d_call: -; cdr3_aa: CASILSPSTYEQYF; cdr3_nt: TGTGCCAGCATCTTATCTCCGAGCACCTACGAGCAGTACTTC
clone_size: -; cdr3_length: 11; v_call: TRBV20-1; j_call: TRBJ2-1; d_call: -; cdr3_aa: CSAKSHHEQFF; cdr3_nt: TGCAGTGCGAAAAGTCACCATGAGCAGTTCTTC
clone_size: few; cdr3_length: 16; v_call: TRBV7-2; j_call: TRBJ1-5; d_call: TRBD1; cdr3_aa: CASSQIGTGLNQPQHF; cdr3_nt: TGTGCCAGCAGCCAAATCGGGACAGGGTTAAATCAGCCCCAGCATTTT
clone_size: -; cdr3_length: 15; v_call: TRBV5-4; j_call: TRBJ1-2; d_call: -; cdr3_aa: CASSLWEGQAGGYTF; cdr3_nt: TGTGCCAGCAGCCTCTGGGAGGGCCAGGCAGGAGGCTACACCTTC
clone_size: few; cdr3_length: 14; v_call: TRBV9; j_call: TRBJ2-2; d_call: -; cdr3_aa: CASSPQANTGELFF; cdr3_nt: TGTGCCAGCAGCCCTCAAGCGAATACCGGGGAGCTGTTTTTT
clone_size: -; cdr3_length: 14; v_call: TRBV7-9; j_call: TRBJ1-2; d_call: TRBD1; cdr3_aa: CASSEPGQGRGYTF; cdr3_nt: TGTGCCAGCAGCGAACCGGGACAGGGGAGAGGCTACACCTTC
clone_size: -; cdr3_length: 13; v_call: TRBV28; j_call: TRBJ1-2; d_call: -; cdr3_aa: CASSLTEFYGYTF; cdr3_nt: TGTGCCAGCAGTTTGACGGAATTCTATGGCTACACCTTC
clone_size: -; cdr3_length: 15; v_call: TRBV5-1; j_call: TRBJ2-5; d_call: -; cdr3_aa: CASSSNRGSGETQYF; cdr3_nt: TGCGCCAGCAGCTCGAATCGGGGATCCGGGGAGACCCAGTACTTC
clone_size: -; cdr3_length: 14; v_call: TRBV7-3; j_call: TRBJ2-1; d_call: -; cdr3_aa: CASSLDPSYNEQFF; cdr3_nt: TGTGCCAGCAGCTTAGATCCTAGCTACAATGAGCAGTTCTTC
clone_size: many; cdr3_length: 13; v_call: TRBV30; j_call: TRBJ2-7; d_call: -; cdr3_aa: CAWGGLWSHEQYF; cdr3_nt: TGTGCCTGGGGAGGTTTATGGTCCCACGAGCAGTACTTC
clone_size: -; cdr3_length: 18; v_call: TRBV2; j_call: TRBJ2-1; d_call: TRBD2; cdr3_aa: CASESTRLGLAGDNEQFF; cdr3_nt: TGTGCCAGCGAAAGTACCCGGCTGGGACTAGCGGGTGACAATGAGCAGTTCTTC
clone_size: few; cdr3_length: 12; v_call: TRBV20-1; j_call: TRBJ1-1; d_call: TRBD1; cdr3_aa: CSASVGDSEAFF; cdr3_nt: TGCAGTGCTAGTGTCGGGGACAGTGAAGCTTTCTTT
clone_size: -; cdr3_length: 14; v_call: TRBV12-3/TRBV12-4; j_call: TRBJ1-2; d_call: TRBD1; cdr3_aa: CASNNVDRGAGYTF; cdr3_nt: TGTGCCAGCAACAACGTTGACAGGGGCGCGGGCTACACCTTC
clone_size: -; cdr3_length: 14; v_call: TRBV6-2/TRBV6-3; j_call: TRBJ2-3; d_call: -; cdr3_aa: CASSAMPSPDTQYF; cdr3_nt: TGTGCCAGCAGTGCCATGCCTAGCCCAGATACGCAGTATTTT
clone_size: few; cdr3_length: 14; v_call: TRBV10-3; j_call: TRBJ2-1; d_call: TRBD2; cdr3_aa: CAIGEAGAYNEQFF; cdr3_nt: TGTGCCATCGGGGAAGCGGGAGCGTATAATGAGCAGTTCTTC
clone_size: few; cdr3_length: 16; v_call: TRBV24-1; j_call: TRBJ2-5; d_call: TRBD2; cdr3_aa: CATSDTLAGDQETQYF; cdr3_nt: TGTGCCACCAGTGATACTCTAGCGGGGGACCAAGAGACCCAGTACTTC
clone_size: -; cdr3_length: 14; v_call: TRBV10-1; j_call: TRBJ2-4; d_call: -; cdr3_aa: CASSESGQKNIQYF; cdr3_nt: TGCGCCAGCAGTGAGTCGGGTCAGAAAAACATTCAGTACTTC
clone_size: -; cdr3_length: 15; v_call: TRBV3-1; j_call: TRBJ1-1; d_call: -; cdr3_aa: CASTPGAGWGTEALF; cdr3_nt: TGTGCCAGCACCCCGGGGGCGGGCTGGGGTACTGAAGCTCTCTTT
clone_size: many; cdr3_length: 14; v_call: TRBV7-2; j_call: TRBJ2-1; d_call: -; cdr3_aa: CASSSDAGNNEQFF; cdr3_nt: TGTGCCAGCAGTTCCGACGCCGGAAACAATGAGCAGTTCTTC
clone_size: many; cdr3_length: 12; v_call: TRBV27; j_call: TRBJ1-2; d_call: -; cdr3_aa: CASSPRVGGYTF; cdr3_nt: TGTGCCAGCAGTCCGCGCGTTGGAGGCTACACCTTC
clone_size: -; cdr3_length: 15; v_call: TRBV10-3; j_call: TRBJ1-5; d_call: -; cdr3_aa: CAIRLNGDSNQPQHF; cdr3_nt: TGTGCCATCAGATTAAATGGGGATAGCAATCAGCCCCAGCATTTT
clone_size: -; cdr3_length: 15; v_call: TRBV28; j_call: TRBJ2-7; d_call: -; cdr3_aa: CASSLNPLSSYEQYF; cdr3_nt: TGTGCCAGCAGCCTAAATCCCTTAAGTTCCTACGAGCAGTACTTC
clone_size: many; cdr3_length: 14; v_call: TRBV12-3/TRBV12-4; j_call: TRBJ2-2; d_call: -; cdr3_aa: CASTGLGNTGELFF; cdr3_nt: TGTGCCAGCACAGGCCTAGGGAACACCGGGGAGCTGTTTTTT
clone_size: many; cdr3_length: 19; v_call: TRBV2; j_call: TRBJ1-1; d_call: TRBD1; cdr3_aa: CASSDPRGQGVEESTEAFF; cdr3_nt: TGTGCCAGCAGTGACCCCCGGGGACAGGGAGTCGAAGAGAGCACTGAAGCTTTCTTT
clone_size: -; cdr3_length: 17; v_call: TRBV24-1; j_call: TRBJ2-1; d_call: -; cdr3_aa: CATSDPSLGQGFSEQFF; cdr3_nt: TGTGCCACCAGTGATCCGTCCCTGGGGCAGGGGTTCAGTGAGCAGTTCTTC
clone_size: -; cdr3_length: 11; v_call: TRBV20-1; j_call: TRBJ1-1; d_call: -; cdr3_aa: CSARAEPEAFF; cdr3_nt: TGCAGTGCTAGGGCCGAACCTGAAGCTTTCTTT
clone_size: -; cdr3_length: 16; v_call: TRBV11-1; j_call: TRBJ2-2; d_call: -; cdr3_aa: CASRSPGTANTGELFF; cdr3_nt: TGTGCCAGCAGGTCACCCGGGACGGCGAACACCGGGGAGCTGTTTTTT
clone_size: -; cdr3_length: 15; v_call: TRBV5-1; j_call: TRBJ2-3; d_call: TRBD1; cdr3_aa: CASSTTGDSTDTQYF; cdr3_nt: TGCGCCAGCAGCACAACAGGGGACAGCACAGATACGCAGTATTTT
clone_size: many; cdr3_length: 16; v_call: TRBV28; j_call: TRBJ2-7; d_call: -; cdr3_aa: CASSTLLTGRPREQYF; cdr3_nt: TGTGCCAGCAGTACACTTTTGACAGGTCGCCCTCGCGAGCAGTACTTC
clone_size: few; cdr3_length: 14; v_call: TRBV2; j_call: TRBJ2-7; d_call: -; cdr3_aa: CASMRGTSSYEQYF; cdr3_nt: TGTGCCAGCATGAGGGGTACGAGCTCCTACGAGCAGTACTTC
clone_size: -; cdr3_length: 18; v_call: TRBV28; j_call: TRBJ2-1; d_call: TRBD2; cdr3_aa: CASSLWTSGRESYNEQFF; cdr3_nt: TGTGCCAGCAGTTTATGGACTAGCGGGAGGGAGTCGTACAATGAGCAGTTCTTC
clone_size: -; cdr3_length: 14; v_call: TRBV5-1; j_call: TRBJ2-5; d_call: TRBD1; cdr3_aa: CASSQQGVKETQYF; cdr3_nt: TGCGCCAGCAGCCAACAGGGGGTAAAAGAGACCCAGTACTTC
clone_size: -; cdr3_length: 15; v_call: TRBV19; j_call: TRBJ2-3; d_call: -; cdr3_aa: CASSQTGLITDTQYF; cdr3_nt: TGTGCCAGTAGTCAAACCGGCTTAATCACAGATACGCAGTATTTT